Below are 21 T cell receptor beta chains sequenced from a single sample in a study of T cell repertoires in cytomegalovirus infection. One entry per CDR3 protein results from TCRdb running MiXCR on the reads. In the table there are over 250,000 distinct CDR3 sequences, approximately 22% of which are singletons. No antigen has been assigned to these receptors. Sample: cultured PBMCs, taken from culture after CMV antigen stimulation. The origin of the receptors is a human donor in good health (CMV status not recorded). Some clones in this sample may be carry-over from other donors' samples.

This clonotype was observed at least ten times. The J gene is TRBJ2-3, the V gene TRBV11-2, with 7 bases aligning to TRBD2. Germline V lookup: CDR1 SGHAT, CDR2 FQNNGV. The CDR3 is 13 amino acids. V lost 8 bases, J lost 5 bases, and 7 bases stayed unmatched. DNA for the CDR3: TGTGCCAGCCTGGCTAGCGGAAAAGATACGCAGTATTTT. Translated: CASLASGKDTQYF.

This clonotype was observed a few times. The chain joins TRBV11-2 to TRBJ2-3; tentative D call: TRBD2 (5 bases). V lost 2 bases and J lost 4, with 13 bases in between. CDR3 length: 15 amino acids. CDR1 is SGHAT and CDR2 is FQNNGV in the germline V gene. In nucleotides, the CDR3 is TGTGCCAGCAGCTTATTGCCAGCGCGGGCAGATACGCAGTATTTT. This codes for CASSLLPARADTQYF.

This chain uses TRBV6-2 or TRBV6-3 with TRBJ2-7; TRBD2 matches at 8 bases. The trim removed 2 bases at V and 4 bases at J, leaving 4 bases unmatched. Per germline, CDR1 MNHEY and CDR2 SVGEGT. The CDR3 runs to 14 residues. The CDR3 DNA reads TGTGCCAGCAGTTACGGGACTAGGAGGTACGAGCAGTACTTC. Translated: CASSYGTRRYEQYF.

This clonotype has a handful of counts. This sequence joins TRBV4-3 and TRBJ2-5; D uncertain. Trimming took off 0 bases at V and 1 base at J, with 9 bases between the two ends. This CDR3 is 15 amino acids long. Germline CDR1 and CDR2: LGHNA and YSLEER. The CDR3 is CASSQEVVTQETQYF. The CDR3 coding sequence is TGCGCCAGCAGCCAAGAGGTCGTGACCCAAGAGACCCAGTACTTC.

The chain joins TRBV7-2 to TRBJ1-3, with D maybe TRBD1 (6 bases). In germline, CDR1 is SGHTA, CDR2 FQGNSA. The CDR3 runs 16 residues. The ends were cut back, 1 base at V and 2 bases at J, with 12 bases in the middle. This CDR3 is CASSLVSGAPGNTIYF. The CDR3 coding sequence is TGTGCCAGCAGCTTAGTCTCGGGGGCGCCTGGAAACACCATATATTTT.

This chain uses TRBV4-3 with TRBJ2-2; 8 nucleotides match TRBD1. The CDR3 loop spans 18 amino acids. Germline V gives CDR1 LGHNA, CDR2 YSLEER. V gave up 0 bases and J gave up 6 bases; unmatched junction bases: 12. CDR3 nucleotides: TGCGCCAGCAGCCAAGATTGGGACAGGACAGTCTCTGCCGGGGAGCTGTTTTTT. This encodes CASSQDWDRTVSAGELFF.

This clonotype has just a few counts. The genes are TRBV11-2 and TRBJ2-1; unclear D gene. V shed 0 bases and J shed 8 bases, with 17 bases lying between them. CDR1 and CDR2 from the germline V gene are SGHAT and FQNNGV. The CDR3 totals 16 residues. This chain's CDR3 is CASSLESGLVFDEQFF. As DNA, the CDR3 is TGTGCCAGCAGCTTAGAGTCCGGGCTCGTATTTGATGAGCAGTTCTTC.

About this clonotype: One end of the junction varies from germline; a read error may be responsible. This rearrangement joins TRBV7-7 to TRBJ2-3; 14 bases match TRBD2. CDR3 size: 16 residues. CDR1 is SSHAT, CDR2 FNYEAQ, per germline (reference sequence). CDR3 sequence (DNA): TGTGCTAGCAGCCCAGGACTAGCGGGAGGAGCAGATACGCAGTATTTT. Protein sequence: CASSPGLAGGADTQYF. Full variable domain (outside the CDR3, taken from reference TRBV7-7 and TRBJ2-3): GAGVSQSPRYKVTKRGQDVTLRCDPISSHATLYWYQQALGQGPEFLTYFNYEAQPDKSGLPSDRFSAERPEGSISTLTIQRTEQRDSAMYRCASSPGLAGGADTQYFGPGTRLTVL.

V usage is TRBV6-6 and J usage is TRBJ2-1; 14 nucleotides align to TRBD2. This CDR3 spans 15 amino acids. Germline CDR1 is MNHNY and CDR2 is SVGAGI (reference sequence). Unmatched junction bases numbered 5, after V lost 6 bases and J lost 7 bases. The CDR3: CASSAGTSGRNEQFF. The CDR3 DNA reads TGTGCCAGCAGCGCCGGGACTAGCGGGAGAAATGAGCAGTTCTTC.

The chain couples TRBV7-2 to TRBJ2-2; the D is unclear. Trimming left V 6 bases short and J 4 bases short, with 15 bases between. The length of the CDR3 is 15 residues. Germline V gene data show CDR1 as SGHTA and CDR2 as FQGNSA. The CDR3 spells CASSRPAAGTGELFF. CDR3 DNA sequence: TGTGCCAGCAGTCGCCCGGCCGCCGGCACCGGGGAGCTGTTTTTT.

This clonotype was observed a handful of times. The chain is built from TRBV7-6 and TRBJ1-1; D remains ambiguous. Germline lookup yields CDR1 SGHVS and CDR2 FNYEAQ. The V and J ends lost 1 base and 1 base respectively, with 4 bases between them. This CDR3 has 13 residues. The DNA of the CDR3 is TGTGCCAGCAGCTTAGATAAGAACACTGAAGCTTTCTTT. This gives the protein CASSLDKNTEAFF.

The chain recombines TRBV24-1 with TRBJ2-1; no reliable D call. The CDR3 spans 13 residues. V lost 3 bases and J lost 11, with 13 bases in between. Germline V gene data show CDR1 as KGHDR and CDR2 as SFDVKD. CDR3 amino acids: CATSDPVPSQQFF. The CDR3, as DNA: TGTGCCACCAGTGATCCGGTTCCAAGCCAGCAGTTCTTC.

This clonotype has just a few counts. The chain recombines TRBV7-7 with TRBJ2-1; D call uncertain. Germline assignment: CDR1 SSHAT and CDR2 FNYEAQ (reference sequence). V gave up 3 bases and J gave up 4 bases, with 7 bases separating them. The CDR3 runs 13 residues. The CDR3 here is CASSLDEYNEQFF. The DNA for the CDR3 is TGTGCCAGCAGCTTGGATGAGTACAATGAGCAGTTCTTC. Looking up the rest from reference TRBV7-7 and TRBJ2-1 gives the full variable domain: GAGVSQSPRYKVTKRGQDVTLRCDPISSHATLYWYQQALGQGPEFLTYFNYEAQPDKSGLPSDRFSAERPEGSISTLTIQRTEQRDSAMYRCASSLDEYNEQFFGPGTRLTVL.

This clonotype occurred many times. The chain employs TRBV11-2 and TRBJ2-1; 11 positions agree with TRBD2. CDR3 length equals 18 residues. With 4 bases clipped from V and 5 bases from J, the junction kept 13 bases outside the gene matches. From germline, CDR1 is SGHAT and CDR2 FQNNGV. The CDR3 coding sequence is TGTGCCAGCAGCTCCACAAGACTAGCGGGAAGCCCCAACAATGAGCAGTTCTTC. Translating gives CASSSTRLAGSPNNEQFF.

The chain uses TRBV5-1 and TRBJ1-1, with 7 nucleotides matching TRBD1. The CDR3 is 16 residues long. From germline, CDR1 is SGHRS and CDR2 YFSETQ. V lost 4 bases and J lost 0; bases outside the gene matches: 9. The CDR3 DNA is TGCGCCAGCAGCACCCAACCGGGACAGATGAACACTGAAGCTTTCTTT. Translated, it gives CASSTQPGQMNTEAFF. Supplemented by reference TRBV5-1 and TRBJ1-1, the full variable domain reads KAGVTQTPRYLIKTRGQQVTLSCSPISGHRSVSWYQQTPGQGLQFLFEYFSETQRNKGNFPGRFSGRQFSNSRSEMNVSTLELGDSALYLCASSTQPGQMNTEAFFGQGTRLTVV.

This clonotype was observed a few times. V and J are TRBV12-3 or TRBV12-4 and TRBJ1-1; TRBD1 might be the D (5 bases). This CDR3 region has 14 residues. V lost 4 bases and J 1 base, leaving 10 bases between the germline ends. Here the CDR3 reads CASSSYRRNTEAFF. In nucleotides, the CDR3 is TGTGCCAGCAGTTCATACAGGAGGAACACTGAAGCTTTCTTT.

DNA for the CDR3: TGCGCCAGCAGCCAAGATAGTAGGCGGGTCGAGCAGTACGTC. Translated, it gives CASSQDSRRVEQYV. The chain is built from TRBV4-1 and TRBJ2-7; weak D call: TRBD2 (5 bases). In germline, CDR1 is MGHRA, CDR2 YSYEKL. This CDR3 is built from 14 residues. V lost 0 bases and J lost 6, with 12 bases in between.

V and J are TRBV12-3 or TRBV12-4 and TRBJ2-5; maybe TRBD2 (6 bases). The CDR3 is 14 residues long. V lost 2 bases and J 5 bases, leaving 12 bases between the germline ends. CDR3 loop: CASSLFGGLETQYF. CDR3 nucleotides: TGTGCCAGCAGTTTATTCGGGGGTTTGGAGACCCAGTACTTC.

The chain's CDR3 is CASSPRVAAANTEAFF. The CDR3 DNA reads TGTGCCAGTAGTCCCCGGGTGGCGGCGGCGAACACTGAAGCTTTCTTT. This rearrangement joins TRBV19 to TRBJ1-1; D unresolved. The germline V gene encodes CDR1 LNHDA and CDR2 SQIVND (reference sequence). The germline V and J ends were trimmed by 5 bases and 1 base, with 17 bases remaining between them. The CDR3 runs 16 residues.

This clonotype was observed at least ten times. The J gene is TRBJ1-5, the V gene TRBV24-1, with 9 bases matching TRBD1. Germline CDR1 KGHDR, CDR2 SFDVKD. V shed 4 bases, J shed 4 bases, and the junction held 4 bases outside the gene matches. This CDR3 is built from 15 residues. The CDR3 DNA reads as TGTGCCACCAGTGACCAGACAGGGGGGAATCAGCCCCAGCATTTT. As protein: CATSDQTGGNQPQHF.

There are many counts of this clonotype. CDR3 sequence: CASRAEGTGELFF. CDR3 in DNA: TGTGCCAGCAGAGCGGAGGGGACCGGGGAGCTGTTTTTT. The chain joins TRBV12-3 or TRBV12-4 to TRBJ2-2, with a tentative D call TRBD2 (6 bases). V lost 6 bases and J lost 5, with 10 bases in between. The CDR3 is made up of 13 amino acids.